This T cell receptor beta chain was sequenced in a study of cytomegalovirus exposure and HLA in healthy donors (dated by TCRdb to 2017 to 2019). As for the study more broadly: According to an earlier analysis of 587 of the donors, some 170 million T cells yielded over 100 million unique TCR beta sequences and about 300 Gb of sequence data. An earlier analysis of approximately 640 of the donors applied high-throughput TCR beta sequencing to assess whether each TCR beta V gene segment acted as functional or pseudogenic. Every repertoire in the discovery cohort had been generated on one and the same sequencing platform. A separate validation cohort of about 110 different subjects was used in addition to the roughly 720-subject first cohort. Alongside the repertoire data, information on donor age, sex, ethnicity and CMV serostatus was compiled. The aim of the study was to test whether cataloging public T cell receptors could identify signatures of past pathogen exposure. A later analysis re-examined previously published TCR beta repertoires from just over 650 donors and added high-resolution HLA genotyping to investigate patterns of TCR occurrence. HLA typing covered class I and class II loci at four-digit resolution. Across under 500 genotyped donors of the cohort, an average of approximately 200,000 unique TCR beta nucleotide sequences per donor were sequenced, and around 20% of those sequences were non-productive. To predict cytomegalovirus infection status, the study brought together high-throughput TCR immunosequencing, statistical association of individual TCRs with disease status, and machine learning. Typing coverage varied by locus: about 629-630 donors for A, B, C, DRB1 and DQB1; around 560 for DQA1; about 570 for DPA1; roughly 450 for DPB1. Because of strong linkage in the cohort, roughly five DR-DQ haplotypes were treated as single units for association and clustering. Of the 300 to 500 genotyped donors, roughly 80% were placed in the genetic ancestry cluster associated with self-reported Caucasian donors. The later analysis used no new phenotypic data to find candidate immune exposures, relying instead on TCR beta sequences and their occurrence across donors. Using immunosequencing, the study profiled T cell repertoires from about 610 subjects and related those repertoires to cytomegalovirus serostatus. A later genetic analysis took genome-wide SNP genotypes for about three fifths of the 666 donors and used that subset as a discovery cohort. An early release covering roughly 600 HLA-typed donors comprised roughly 300 gigabases of sequencing data and 85 million or so unique TCR sequences.

Remarks on this clone: The antigen this receptor binds is unknown. Per-nucleotide qualities are absent, and no much larger clonotype sits a single base away.

Libraries were prepared through the immunoSEQ multiplex PCR assay. The multiplex PCR relied on a mix of 60 forward primers for TCR Vbeta segments and 13 reverse primers for TCR Jbeta segments. A multiplex PCR assay on genomic DNA amplified the CDR3 region of rearranged TCR beta genes. The amplified TCR beta libraries were sequenced on the Illumina HiSeq System as 87-base-pair reads. From the authors' description of their analysis: Across the 700 or so repertoires, a later analysis counted 60 million to 90 million unique TCR beta chains, approximately 10 million of which were shared by at least two donors. Raw reads were error-corrected and collapsed into unique sequences with a nearest-neighbor algorithm that merged closely related sequences to remove PCR and sequencing errors. Alignment of CDR3 sequences to IMGT reference sequences was used to assign V, D and J gene segments. For a sequence to be retained, a match of at least six nucleotides was required to both a V gene segment and a J gene segment. A rearrangement counted as productive if the CDR3 had no stop codons and remained in frame with V and J, and every other rearrangement counted as non-productive. Following IMGT convention, CDR3 was defined as the stretch from the second conserved V-encoded cysteine to the conserved J-encoded phenylalanine. In an earlier analysis of around 540 of the donors, sequences lacking an unambiguous match to a single V gene segment were excluded. An earlier analysis of a few hundred of the donors classified V segments as functional when productive rearrangements were above 56.7% and as segregating when the standard deviation between donors was above 5%. To diagnose cytomegalovirus status from the catalog of TCR beta chain sequences, a statistical classification framework was built. V and J gene assignment, in a later analysis, came from comparing TCR nucleotide sequences with IMGT/GENE-DB human TR gene sequences. The TCRdist pipeline was used in a later analysis to assign CDR3 sequences and most-parsimonious VDJ recombination scenarios. In a later analysis, every TCR beta chain was defined by the combination of its CDR3 amino acid sequence and its V-gene family, and reads without a unique V-gene family were dropped. As a way to deal with suspected cross-contamination and a sequencing artifact, a later analysis dropped more than 500 nucleotide sequences that were highly shared and had low generation probability. A later analysis calculated a clonal expansion index for each public chain from normalized within-repertoire ranks of inferred template counts. In a later analysis, generation probabilities were computed with a VDJ recombination model fitted to out-of-frame rearrangements, and the resulting probabilities were checked against IGoR. A later analysis scored TCR-TCR, TCR-HLA and TCR-CMV co-occurrence with hypergeometric tests, applying a repertoire-size bias correction to TCR pairs. To estimate false discovery rates, a later analysis permuted the HLA or CMV assignments 20 times. In a later analysis, co-occurring TCRs were grouped using DBSCAN, and TCRdist sequence similarity was added for clustering within HLA-allele-positive subsets. Repertoires with fewer than 30,000 or more than 120,000 public chains were left out of co-occurrence clustering, as were a handful of repertoires with anomalous nucleotide sharing. Not all clones reach the TCRdb copy of this immuneACCESS table, which keeps in-frame sequences only. Checked studies attribute under half of the gap to unresolved V genes and leave the rest unexplained. That table supplies the V and J calls and clone size; D and trimming were determined from the DNA. Across this sample there are some 150,000 clones, with 82% seen only once. In total, the top ten clones hold 8.1% of the sample.

In total, roughly 670 healthy bone marrow donors made up the cohort. At the time of sampling, all cohort members were nominally healthy, though unrecorded immune exposures were likely present. The donor was CMV seropositive and was included in the group of approximately 310 seropositive cohort members. Each donor provided a peripheral blood sample, and peripheral blood mononuclear cells were used for TCR beta sequencing. The Qiagen DNeasy Blood Extraction Kit was used to extract genomic DNA from the blood cell samples. The paper as a whole reports these results and caveats: A further reported finding was that TCR beta sequences accurately predicted the HLA-A and HLA-B alleles for most subjects in the first cohort. Strong co-occurrence of HLA alleles, especially DR and DQ, made assigning TCR associations to individual alleles difficult. The study gave a list of around 170 TCR beta chains associated with cytomegalovirus. A cluster of highly shared sequence variants was judged likely to represent a technical artifact of the sequencing pipeline. In a later analysis, the rate of TCR association differed among HLA loci, with DRB1 alleles having the most associated TCRs and HLA-C alleles having the fewest. In vitro tests confirmed that a few of the cytomegalovirus-associated TCR beta chains recognize cytomegalovirus antigens. The authors suggested that the approach could potentially be generalized to other disease states and immunological phenotypes. This cohort had only TCR beta chains sequenced, and the lack of alpha or paired-chain data limited which features could be detected. Correlated functional status among segregating V segments might be attributable to linkage disequilibrium, but an unknown experimental factor could not be ruled out. In a later analysis, HLA-associated TCR beta chains were found to be more clonally expanded and to have lower generation probabilities than equally common non-associated chains. In a later analysis, most CMV-associated TCR beta chains were found to appear HLA-restricted, with HLA associations seemingly driven largely by CMV exposure. Presence/absence analyses assumed roughly uniform sequencing depth across donors, an assumption that may not hold. V-gene and J-gene trimming of TCR beta chains was associated with a missense DCLRE1C variant in a later genetic analysis, and the association was replicated in an independent cohort. CMV serostatus was the only immune exposure information available for the cohort. In a later analysis, several top co-occurrence clusters were reported to appear linked to parvovirus B19, influenza, CMV and Epstein-Barr virus. Because HLA typing was unavailable for some donors at each locus, only the typed subset was used in association tests. In an earlier analysis of more than 450 of the donors, most TCR beta V segments were observed in productive rearrangements about 87% or about 30% of the time, broadly matching IMGT annotations. In a later genetic analysis, fewer N-insertions in productive TCRs were reported among donors in an Asian-associated ancestry cluster than the roughly 700-donor mean. Cytomegalovirus status was reported to be diagnosed by the classifier with high specificity and sensitivity in both the original and validation cohorts. Most TCR sequences were observed very rarely across donors, whereas some public TCRs were present in many individuals. A later analysis associated 16,951 TCR beta sequences with specific HLA alleles at a false discovery rate of 0.05. Because counts were too low, 15 to 20 rarely observed V segments, including chromosome 9 orphons, were left out of the earlier analysis of some 640 of the donors.

Material: PBMCs. The TCR was taken from a woman aged 45-60 years in good health and CMV-seropositive.

The sequenced DNA is TGTGCCAGCAGTGCTCCTAGCGGGGCCAACACAGATACGCAGTATTTT. This is translated as CASSAPSGANTDTQYF. This chain is built from TRBV6-1 and TRBJ2-3, with 9 middle bases fitting TRBD2. The cysteine opens and the phenylalanine closes a CDR3 of 16 amino acids. Of all the DNA, just the CDR3 is kept, 48 bases in frame from base 1. Compared with germline, V lacks 4 bases and J lacks 2 bases; bases without a gene match: 7. Taken from the germline V gene, the CDR1 and CDR2 loops are MNHNS and SASEGT.